A selection of T cell receptor beta chains follows, all from one sample in a study of T cells in localized non-small cell lung cancer. Assay: immunoSEQ multiplex PCR; the TCRdb copy retains only in-frame clones and omits some. The repertoire holds tens of thousands of clones, with approximately 78% as singletons. The sequencing here drew on peripheral blood, taken before any cancer treatment. The receptors here all came from a woman aged 40-75 years with stage I lung adenocarcinoma. CDR3s include the opening cysteine and the closing phenylalanine or tryptophan. The order of the fields is J gene, clone size, D gene, V gene, CDR3 protein, CDR3 DNA. The D gene is left open where the match is weak. Not every row has a clone size; where given, it reads once, few, many or a size class.

TRBJ1-3,.,.,TRBV30,CAWSTGTSGNTIYF,TGTGCCTGGAGTACAGGGACCTCTGGAAACACCATATATTTT
TRBJ1-2,.,.,TRBV9,CASSVRETPNYGYTF,TGTGCCAGCAGTGTAAGAGAGACCCCAAACTATGGCTACACCTTC
TRBJ2-3,.,.,TRBV29-1,CSVRTTGTRSTDTQYF,TGCAGCGTACGCACCACCGGGACACGATCAACAGATACGCAGTATTTT
TRBJ1-1,.,TRBD1,TRBV5-4,CASSDRGGMNTEAFF,TGTGCCAGCAGCGACAGGGGGGGCATGAACACTGAAGCTTTCTTT
TRBJ2-1,.,TRBD2,TRBV7-2,CASSLRRGGNEQFF,TGTGCCAGCAGCTTACGGCGGGGGGGGAATGAGCAGTTCTTC
TRBJ1-3,.,TRBD1,TRBV7-2,CASSFDRGAGNTIYF,TGTGCCAGCAGCTTCGACAGGGGAGCTGGAAACACCATATATTTT
TRBJ1-6,.,.,TRBV19,CASAPGTVYNSPLHF,TGTGCCAGTGCTCCCGGGACGGTTTATAATTCACCCCTCCACTTT
TRBJ1-2,.,TRBD1,TRBV30,CAWSRDREQSGYTF,TGTGCCTGGAGTAGGGACAGGGAGCAGTCTGGCTACACCTTC
TRBJ2-3,.,TRBD2,TRBV25-1,CASSESAAGVGDTQYF,TGTGCCAGCAGTGAATCCGCAGCGGGGGTCGGGGATACGCAGTATTTT
TRBJ1-5,.,.,TRBV18,CASSDQVNQPQHF,TGTGCCAGCTCTGACCAGGTTAATCAGCCCCAGCATTTT
TRBJ1-4,.,TRBD1,TRBV2,CASSPGQAKLFF,TGTGCCAGCAGTCCGGGACAGGCAAAACTGTTTTTT
TRBJ1-1,.,.,TRBV7-2,CASSLERDRGNTEAFF,TGTGCCAGCAGCTTAGAACGGGACCGGGGGAACACTGAAGCTTTCTTT
TRBJ1-6,.,.,TRBV27,CASSGGFDNSPLHF,TGTGCCAGCAGCGGGGGTTTTGATAATTCACCCCTCCACTTT
TRBJ1-5,few,.,TRBV7-2,CASSLGARNQPQHF,TGTGCCAGCAGCTTAGGGGCCCGCAATCAGCCCCAGCATTTT
TRBJ2-7,.,TRBD1,TRBV27,CASSPLTRQGIHEQYF,TGTGCCAGCAGTCCATTAACCCGACAGGGGATCCACGAGCAGTACTTC
TRBJ1-2,.,TRBD1,TRBV19,CASSIPGTGSGYTF,TGTGCCAGTAGTATACCCGGGACAGGCTCCGGCTACACCTTC
TRBJ2-1,once,TRBD2,TRBV2,CASTYSGGAVYEQFF,TGTGCCAGCACTTATAGCGGGGGGGCCGTATACGAGCAGTTCTTC
TRBJ1-5,.,.,TRBV7-6,CASSQTVGWDQPQHF,TGTGCCAGCAGCCAAACAGTGGGGTGGGATCAGCCCCAGCATTTT
TRBJ2-3,.,TRBD2,TRBV29-1,CSVGGLGSTDTQYF,TGCAGCGTTGGGGGACTAGGTAGCACAGATACGCAGTATTTT
TRBJ2-6,few,.,TRBV6-1,CASSVGRSGANVLTF,TGTGCCAGCAGCGTCGGTCGCTCTGGGGCCAACGTCCTGACTTTC
TRBJ1-2,.,TRBD1,TRBV28,CASSTLGQVKSFGYTF,TGTGCCAGCAGCACCCTGGGACAGGTTAAATCCTTTGGCTACACCTTC
TRBJ1-1,.,TRBD1,TRBV5-1,CASSLGTGASNTEAFF,TGCGCCAGCAGCCTTGGGACAGGGGCGTCGAACACTGAAGCTTTCTTT
TRBJ2-1,.,.,TRBV11-1,CASSLVRVSYNEQFF,TGTGCCAGCAGCTTAGTTAGGGTATCCTACAATGAGCAGTTCTTC
TRBJ1-5,medium-sized,.,TRBV5-6,CASSFRLGNQPQHF,TGTGCCAGCAGCTTCCGTTTGGGCAATCAGCCCCAGCATTTT
TRBJ2-2,.,TRBD1,TRBV5-1,CASSPSDRVGGELFF,TGCGCCAGCAGCCCTTCCGACAGGGTCGGCGGGGAGCTGTTTTTT
TRBJ2-3,.,.,TRBV7-6,CASSLLGTTDTQYF,TGTGCCAGCAGCTTACTTGGGACTACAGATACGCAGTATTTT
TRBJ2-1,.,.,TRBV9,CASSVAGRIYNEQFF,TGTGCCAGCAGCGTAGCCGGACGAATCTACAATGAGCAGTTCTTC
TRBJ1-5,.,.,TRBV7-2,CASSTHIANSNQPQHF,TGTGCCAGCAGCACCCATATTGCAAATAGCAATCAGCCCCAGCATTTT
TRBJ1-2,once,.,TRBV5-1,CASSPGHTSNYGYTF,TGCGCCAGCAGCCCGGGACACACCTCTAACTATGGCTACACCTTC
TRBJ1-1,.,.,TRBV7-2,CASSLYRHTEAFF,TGTGCCAGCAGCTTATACAGGCACACTGAAGCTTTCTTT
TRBJ2-3,.,.,TRBV5-1,CASSLDVLAIDTQYF,TGCGCCAGCAGCTTGGACGTACTAGCAATAGATACGCAGTATTTT
TRBJ1-5,.,.,TRBV19,CASSMRGEPQHF,TGTGCCAGTAGTATGAGAGGGGAGCCCCAGCATTTT
TRBJ2-7,.,TRBD1,TRBV10-3,CAISNRGRYEQYF,TGTGCCATCAGCAACAGGGGGCGATACGAGCAGTACTTC
TRBJ1-6,.,.,TRBV12-5,CASGSRPANSPLHF,TGTGCTAGTGGTTCCCGGCCAGCTAATTCACCCCTCCACTTT
TRBJ1-6,.,.,TRBV6-5,CASSYGVGFDNSPLHF,TGTGCCAGCAGTTACGGGGTGGGGTTTGATAATTCACCCCTCCACTTT
TRBJ1-3,.,.,TRBV30,CAWSLDRGNTIYF,TGTGCCTGGAGTCTTGACAGGGGAAACACCATATATTTT